Listed below are T cell receptor beta chains from one sample, sequenced in a study of healthy donors' naive CD4 and CD8 T cells. One entry per CDR3 protein, called by TCRdb with MiXCR from the reads. The sample records 150,000 to 200,000 distinct CDR3 sequences, around 70% being singletons. Sequenced: naive CD4+ and CD8+ T cells sorted from blood, pooled from several donors. These receptors were collected from a pool of human donors in good health; the sample pools cells from several healthy donors. The CDR3 runs from the conserved cysteine through the conserved F or W. Fields, in order: J gene, clone size, D gene, V gene, CDR3 DNA, CDR3 protein. D genes are given only for firm matches. Only some rows state a clone size, as once, few, many or a class for expanded clones.

J: TRBJ2-1; size: -; D: TRBD2; V: TRBV19; DNA: TGTGCCAGTGGATCGACTAGCGTTTACAATGAGCAGTTCTTC; CDR3: CASGSTSVYNEQFF
J: TRBJ2-1; size: -; D: -; V: TRBV7-8; DNA: TGTGCCAGCAGCTTAGCTTGGGCTAGCCGGGGGTACAATGAGCAGTTCTTC; CDR3: CASSLAWASRGYNEQFF
J: TRBJ1-1; size: -; D: -; V: TRBV7-8; DNA: TGTGCCAGCAGCTTACAGATCCTGAACACTGAAGCTTTCTTT; CDR3: CASSLQILNTEAFF
J: TRBJ2-7; size: -; D: -; V: TRBV28; DNA: TGTGCCAGCAGCGGCGGTCACGAGCAGTACTTC; CDR3: CASSGGHEQYF
J: TRBJ1-5; size: few; D: TRBD1; V: TRBV6-5; DNA: TGTGCCACCGCACAGGGGAATAGCAATCAGCCCCAGCATTTT; CDR3: CATAQGNSNQPQHF
J: TRBJ2-1; size: once; D: -; V: TRBV7-8; DNA: TGTGCCAGCAGCTTAGTCTCCTACAATGAGCAGTTCTTC; CDR3: CASSLVSYNEQFF
J: TRBJ2-1; size: -; D: TRBD2; V: TRBV27; DNA: TGTGCCAGCAGCCAGACTCTAGCGGGAGTCAATGAGCAGTTCTTC; CDR3: CASSQTLAGVNEQFF
J: TRBJ2-3; size: -; D: -; V: TRBV24-1; DNA: TGTGCCATCGGACAGGGAGGGACAGATACGCAGTATTTT; CDR3: CAIGQGGTDTQYF
J: TRBJ2-1; size: -; D: TRBD2; V: TRBV5-5; DNA: TGTGCCAGCAGCCACGGGACTAGCAGGGAGCAGTTCTTC; CDR3: CASSHGTSREQFF
J: TRBJ1-2; size: -; D: -; V: TRBV5-5; DNA: TGTGCCAGCAGCTCCCTGGCAGGGGCTAACTATGGCTACACCTTC; CDR3: CASSSLAGANYGYTF
J: TRBJ2-2; size: -; D: -; V: TRBV29-1; DNA: TGCAGCGTTGACCGGGGGAGCACCGGTACTACCGGGGAGCTGTTTTTT; CDR3: CSVDRGSTGTTGELFF
J: TRBJ2-1; size: -; D: TRBD1; V: TRBV6-1; DNA: TGTGCCAGCAGTGATGCCGGGACAGATTACAATGAGCAGTTCTTC; CDR3: CASSDAGTDYNEQFF
J: TRBJ2-1; size: -; D: TRBD2; V: TRBV6-6; DNA: TGTGCCAGCAGTCATCTCCCATACGCGGGAGGAACGTCAGAGTTCTTC; CDR3: CASSHLPYAGGTSEFF
J: TRBJ2-1; size: -; D: -; V: TRBV29-1; DNA: TGCAGCGTTGAAGGGCGCCTGAATGAGCAGTTCTTC; CDR3: CSVEGRLNEQFF
J: TRBJ1-2; size: -; D: -; V: TRBV6-5; DNA: TGTGCCAGCAGTCGGACAGCGAGGTATGGCTACACCTTC; CDR3: CASSRTARYGYTF
J: TRBJ2-3; size: -; D: TRBD2; V: TRBV24-1; DNA: TGTGCCACCAGTTCAGGGACTAGCGGGACAGATACGCAGTATTTT; CDR3: CATSSGTSGTDTQYF
J: TRBJ2-7; size: -; D: -; V: TRBV29-1; DNA: TGCAGCGCCCTAGGTGACAAACGCTACGAGCAGTACTTC; CDR3: CSALGDKRYEQYF